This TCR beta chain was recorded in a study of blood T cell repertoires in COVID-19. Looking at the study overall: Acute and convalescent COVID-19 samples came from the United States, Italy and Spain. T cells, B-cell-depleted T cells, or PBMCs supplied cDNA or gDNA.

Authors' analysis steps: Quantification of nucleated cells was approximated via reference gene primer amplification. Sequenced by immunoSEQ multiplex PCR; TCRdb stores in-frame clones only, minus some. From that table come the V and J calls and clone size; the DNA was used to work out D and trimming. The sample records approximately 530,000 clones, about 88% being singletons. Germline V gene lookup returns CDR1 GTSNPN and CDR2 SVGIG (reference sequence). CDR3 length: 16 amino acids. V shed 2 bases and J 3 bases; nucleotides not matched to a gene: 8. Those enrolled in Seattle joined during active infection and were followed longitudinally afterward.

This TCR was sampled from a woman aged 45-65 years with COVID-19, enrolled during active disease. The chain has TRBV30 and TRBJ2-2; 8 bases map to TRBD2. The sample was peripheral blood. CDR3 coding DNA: TGTGCCTGGAGTATCCTGGGTAGCGGGGACACCGGGGAGCTGTTTTTT. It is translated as CAWSILGSGDTGELFF.